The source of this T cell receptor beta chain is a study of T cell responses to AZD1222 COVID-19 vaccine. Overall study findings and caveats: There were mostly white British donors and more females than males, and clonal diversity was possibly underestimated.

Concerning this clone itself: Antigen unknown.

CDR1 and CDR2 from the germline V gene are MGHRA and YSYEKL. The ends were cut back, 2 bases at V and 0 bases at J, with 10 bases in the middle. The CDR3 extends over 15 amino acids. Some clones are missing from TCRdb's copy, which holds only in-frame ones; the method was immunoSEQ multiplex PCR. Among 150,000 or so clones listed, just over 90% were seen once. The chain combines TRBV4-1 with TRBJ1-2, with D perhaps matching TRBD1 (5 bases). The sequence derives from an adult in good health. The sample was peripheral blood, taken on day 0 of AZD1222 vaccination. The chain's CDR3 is CASSQWDGPNYGYTF. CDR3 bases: TGCGCCAGCAGCCAATGGGACGGACCTAACTATGGCTACACCTTC.